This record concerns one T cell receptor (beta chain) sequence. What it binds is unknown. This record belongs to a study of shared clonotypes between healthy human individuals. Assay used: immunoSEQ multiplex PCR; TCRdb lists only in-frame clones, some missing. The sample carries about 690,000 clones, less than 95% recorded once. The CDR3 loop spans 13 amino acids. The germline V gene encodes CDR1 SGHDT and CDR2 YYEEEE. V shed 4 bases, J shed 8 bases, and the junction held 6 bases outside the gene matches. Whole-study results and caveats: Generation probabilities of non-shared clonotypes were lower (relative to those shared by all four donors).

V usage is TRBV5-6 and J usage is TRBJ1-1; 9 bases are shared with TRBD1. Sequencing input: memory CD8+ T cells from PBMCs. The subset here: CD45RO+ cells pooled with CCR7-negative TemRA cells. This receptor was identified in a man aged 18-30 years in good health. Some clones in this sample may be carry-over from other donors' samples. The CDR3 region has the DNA TGTGCCAGCAGCGCGACCGGGACAGGGGAAGCTTTCTTT. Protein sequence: CASSATGTGEAFF. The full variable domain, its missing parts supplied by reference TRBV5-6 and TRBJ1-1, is DAGVTQSPTHLIKTRGQQVTLRCSPKSGHDTVSWYQQALGQGPQFIFQYYEEEERQRGNFPDRFSGHQFPNYSSELNVNALLLGDSALYLCASSATGTGEAFFGQGTRLTVV.